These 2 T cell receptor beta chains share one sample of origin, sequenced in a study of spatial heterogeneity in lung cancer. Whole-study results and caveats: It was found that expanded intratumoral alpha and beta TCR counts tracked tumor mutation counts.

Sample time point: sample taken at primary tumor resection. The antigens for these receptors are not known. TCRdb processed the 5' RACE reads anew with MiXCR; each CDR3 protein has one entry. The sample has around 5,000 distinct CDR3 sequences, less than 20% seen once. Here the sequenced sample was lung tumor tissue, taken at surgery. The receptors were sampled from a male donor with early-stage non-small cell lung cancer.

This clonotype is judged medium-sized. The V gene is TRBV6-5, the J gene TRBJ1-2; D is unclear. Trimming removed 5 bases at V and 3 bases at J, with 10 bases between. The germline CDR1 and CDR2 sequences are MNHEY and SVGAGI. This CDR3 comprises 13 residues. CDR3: CASSPDTYYGYTF. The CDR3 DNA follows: TGTGCCAGCAGTCCTGACACGTACTATGGCTACACCTTC.

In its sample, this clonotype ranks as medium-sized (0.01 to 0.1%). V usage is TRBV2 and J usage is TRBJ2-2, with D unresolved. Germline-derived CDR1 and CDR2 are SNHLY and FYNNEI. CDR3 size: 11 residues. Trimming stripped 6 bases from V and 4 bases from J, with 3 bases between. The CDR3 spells CASSLTGELFF. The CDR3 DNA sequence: TGTGCCAGCAGCCTCACCGGGGAGCTGTTTTTT.